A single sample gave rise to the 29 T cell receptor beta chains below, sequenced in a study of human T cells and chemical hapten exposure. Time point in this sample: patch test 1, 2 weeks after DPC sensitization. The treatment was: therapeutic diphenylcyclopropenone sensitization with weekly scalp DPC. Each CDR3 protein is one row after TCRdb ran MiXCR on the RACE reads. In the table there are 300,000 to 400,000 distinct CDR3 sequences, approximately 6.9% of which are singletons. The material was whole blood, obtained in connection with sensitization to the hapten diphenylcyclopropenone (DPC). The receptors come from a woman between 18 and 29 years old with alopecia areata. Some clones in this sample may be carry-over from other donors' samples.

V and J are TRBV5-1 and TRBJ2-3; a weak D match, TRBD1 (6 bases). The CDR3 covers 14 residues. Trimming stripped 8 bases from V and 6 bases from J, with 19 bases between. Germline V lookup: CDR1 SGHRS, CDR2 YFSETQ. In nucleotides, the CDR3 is TGCGCCAGTTCCCGGACAGCCTCCGGGGATACGCAGTATTTT. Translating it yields CASSRTASGDTQYF. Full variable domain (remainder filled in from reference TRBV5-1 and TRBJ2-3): KAGVTQTPRYLIKTRGQQVTLSCSPISGHRSVSWYQQTPGQGLQFLFEYFSETQRNKGNFPGRFSGRQFSNSRSEMNVSTLELGDSALYLCASSRTASGDTQYFGPGTRLTVL.

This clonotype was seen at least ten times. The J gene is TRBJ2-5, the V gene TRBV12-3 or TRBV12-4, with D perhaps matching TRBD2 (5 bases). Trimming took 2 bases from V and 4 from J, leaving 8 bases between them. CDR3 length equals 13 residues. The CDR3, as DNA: TGTGCCAGCAGTTTAATCCGGGGAGAGACCCAGTACTTC. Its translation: CASSLIRGETQYF.

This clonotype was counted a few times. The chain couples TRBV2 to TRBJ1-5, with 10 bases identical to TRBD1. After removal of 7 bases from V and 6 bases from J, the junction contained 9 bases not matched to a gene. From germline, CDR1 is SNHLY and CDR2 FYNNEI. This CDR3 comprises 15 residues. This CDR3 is CASNDRGLGGQPQHF. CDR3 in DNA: TGTGCCAGCAATGACAGGGGGCTCGGCGGTCAGCCCCAGCATTTT.

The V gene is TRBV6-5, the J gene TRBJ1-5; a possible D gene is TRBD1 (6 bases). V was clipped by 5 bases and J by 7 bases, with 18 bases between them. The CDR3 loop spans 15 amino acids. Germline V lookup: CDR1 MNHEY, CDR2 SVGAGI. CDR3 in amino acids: CASSQTGGAGQPQHF. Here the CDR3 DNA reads TGTGCCAGCAGTCAAACCGGGGGGGCAGGCCAGCCCCAGCATTTT.

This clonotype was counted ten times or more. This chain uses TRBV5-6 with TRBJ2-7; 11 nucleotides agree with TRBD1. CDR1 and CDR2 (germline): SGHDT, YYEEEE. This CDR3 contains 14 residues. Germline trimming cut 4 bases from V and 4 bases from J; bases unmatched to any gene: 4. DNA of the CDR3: TGTGCCAGCAGCCGGACAGGGGGCGCATACGAGCAGTACTTC. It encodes CASSRTGGAYEQYF.

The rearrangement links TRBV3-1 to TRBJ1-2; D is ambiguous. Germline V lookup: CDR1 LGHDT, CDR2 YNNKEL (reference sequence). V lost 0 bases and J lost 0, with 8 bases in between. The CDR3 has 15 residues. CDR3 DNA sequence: TGTGCCAGCAGCCAAGATTTGGGAGCTAACTATGGCTACACCTTC. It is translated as CASSQDLGANYGYTF.

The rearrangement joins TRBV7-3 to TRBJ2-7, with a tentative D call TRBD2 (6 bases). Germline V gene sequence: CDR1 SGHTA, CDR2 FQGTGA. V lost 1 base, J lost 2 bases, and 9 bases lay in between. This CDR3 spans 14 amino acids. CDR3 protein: CASSLNPGAYEQYF. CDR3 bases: TGTGCCAGCAGCTTAAACCCGGGAGCCTACGAGCAGTACTTC.

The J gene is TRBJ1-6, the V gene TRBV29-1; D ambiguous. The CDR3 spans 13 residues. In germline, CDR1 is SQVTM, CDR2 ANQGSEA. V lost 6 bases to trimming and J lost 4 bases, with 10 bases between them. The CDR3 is CSVMDSYNSPLHF. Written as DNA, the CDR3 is TGCAGCGTCATGGACTCTTATAATTCACCCCTCCACTTT.

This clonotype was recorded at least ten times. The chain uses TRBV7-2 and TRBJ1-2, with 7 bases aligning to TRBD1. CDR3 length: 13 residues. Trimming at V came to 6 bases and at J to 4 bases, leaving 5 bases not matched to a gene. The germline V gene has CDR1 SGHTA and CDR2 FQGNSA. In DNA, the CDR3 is TGTGCCAGCAGTTTACAGGGGCCCTATGGCTACACCTTC. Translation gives CASSLQGPYGYTF.

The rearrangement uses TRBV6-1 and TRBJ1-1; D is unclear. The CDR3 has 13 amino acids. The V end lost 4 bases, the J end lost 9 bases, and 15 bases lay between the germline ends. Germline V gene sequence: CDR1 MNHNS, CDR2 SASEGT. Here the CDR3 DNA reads TGTGCCAGCAGTGCCCGGGAGAACAGTCAAGCTTTCTTT. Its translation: CASSARENSQAFF.

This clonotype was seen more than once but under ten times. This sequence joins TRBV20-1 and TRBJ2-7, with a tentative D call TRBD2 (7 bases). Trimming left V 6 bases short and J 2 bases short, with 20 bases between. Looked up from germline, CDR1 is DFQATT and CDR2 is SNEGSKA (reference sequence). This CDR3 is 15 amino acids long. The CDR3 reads CSAQALGGPAYEQYF. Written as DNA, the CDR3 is TGCAGTGCCCAAGCCCTCGGGGGGCCAGCCTACGAGCAGTACTTC.

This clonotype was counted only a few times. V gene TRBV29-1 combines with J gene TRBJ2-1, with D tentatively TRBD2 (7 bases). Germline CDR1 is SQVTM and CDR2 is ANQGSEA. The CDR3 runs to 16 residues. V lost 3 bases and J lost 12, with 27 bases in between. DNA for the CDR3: TGCAGCGTTGAGGCGAGCGGGACATACTTTTCGGTTGGGCAGTTCTTC. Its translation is CSVEASGTYFSVGQFF.

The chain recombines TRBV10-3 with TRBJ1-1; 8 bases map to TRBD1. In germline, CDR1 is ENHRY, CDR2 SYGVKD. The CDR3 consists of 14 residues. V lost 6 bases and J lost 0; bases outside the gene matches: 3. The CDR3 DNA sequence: TGTGCCATCAGGACAGGGGCCATGAACACTGAAGCTTTCTTT. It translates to CAIRTGAMNTEAFF.

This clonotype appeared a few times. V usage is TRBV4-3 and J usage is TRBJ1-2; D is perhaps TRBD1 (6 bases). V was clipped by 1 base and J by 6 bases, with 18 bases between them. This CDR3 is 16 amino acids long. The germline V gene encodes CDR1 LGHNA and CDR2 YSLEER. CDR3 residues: CASSQGFGGASHGYTF. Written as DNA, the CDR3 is TGCGCCAGCAGCCAAGGTTTCGGGGGCGCTTCCCATGGCTACACCTTC.

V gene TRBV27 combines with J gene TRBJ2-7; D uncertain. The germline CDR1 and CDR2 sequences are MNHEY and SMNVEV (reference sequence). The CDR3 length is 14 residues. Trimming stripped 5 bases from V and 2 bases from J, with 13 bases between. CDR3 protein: CASSLRHGPYEQYF. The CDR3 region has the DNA TGTGCCAGCAGTCTACGACACGGTCCCTACGAGCAGTACTTC.

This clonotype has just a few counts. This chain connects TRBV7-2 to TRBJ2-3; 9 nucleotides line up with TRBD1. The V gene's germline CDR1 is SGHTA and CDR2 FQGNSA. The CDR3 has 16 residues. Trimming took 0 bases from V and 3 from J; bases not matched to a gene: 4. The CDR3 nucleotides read TGTGCCAGCAGCTTAGCCCCGGGACAGGGAACAGATACGCAGTATTTT. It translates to CASSLAPGQGTDTQYF.

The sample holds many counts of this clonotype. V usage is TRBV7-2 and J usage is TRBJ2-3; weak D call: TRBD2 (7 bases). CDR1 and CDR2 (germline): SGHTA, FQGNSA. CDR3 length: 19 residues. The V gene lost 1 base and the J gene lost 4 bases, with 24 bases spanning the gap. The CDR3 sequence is CASSLVFGTEGGGADTQYF. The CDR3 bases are TGTGCCAGCAGCTTAGTCTTTGGCACGGAAGGGGGAGGGGCAGATACGCAGTATTTT. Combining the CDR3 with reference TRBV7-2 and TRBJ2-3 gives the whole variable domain GAGVSQSPSNKVTEKGKDVELRCDPISGHTALYWYRQSLGQGLEFLIYFQGNSAPDKSGLPSDRFSAERTGGSVSTLTIQRTQQEDSAVYLCASSLVFGTEGGGADTQYFGPGTRLTVL.

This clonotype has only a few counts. As DNA, the CDR3 is TGCAGCGTTATCATCCAGGGAGGGTCGAACGAGCAGTACTTC. This gives the protein CSVIIQGGSNEQYF. The chain is built from TRBV29-1 and TRBJ2-7; 7 nucleotides align to TRBD2. Germline-derived CDR1 and CDR2 are SQVTM and ANQGSEA. The J segment lost 5 bases and the V segment lost 5 bases, leaving 12 bases of the junction unmatched. This CDR3 has 14 amino acids.

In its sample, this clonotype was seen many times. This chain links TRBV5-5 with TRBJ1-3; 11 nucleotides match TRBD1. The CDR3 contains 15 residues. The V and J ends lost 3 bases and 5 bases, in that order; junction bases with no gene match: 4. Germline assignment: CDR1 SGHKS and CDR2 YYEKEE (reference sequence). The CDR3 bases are TGTGCCAGCAGCTGGACAGGGGGCTCCCGAAACACCATATATTTT. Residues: CASSWTGGSRNTIYF.

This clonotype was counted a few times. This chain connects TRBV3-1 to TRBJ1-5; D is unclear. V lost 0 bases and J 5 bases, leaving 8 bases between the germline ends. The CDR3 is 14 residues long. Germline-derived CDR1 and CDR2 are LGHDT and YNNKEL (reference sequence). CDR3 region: CASSQDLGHQPQHF. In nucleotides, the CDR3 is TGTGCCAGCAGCCAAGACCTGGGCCATCAGCCCCAGCATTTT.

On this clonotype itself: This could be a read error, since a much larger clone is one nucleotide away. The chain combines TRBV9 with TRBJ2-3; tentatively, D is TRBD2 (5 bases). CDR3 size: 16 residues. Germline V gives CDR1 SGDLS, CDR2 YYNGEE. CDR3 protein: CASSRGKLSITVTQYF. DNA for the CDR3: TGTGCCAGCAGCCGAGGGAAGCTCAGCATCACAGTTACGCAGTATTTT.

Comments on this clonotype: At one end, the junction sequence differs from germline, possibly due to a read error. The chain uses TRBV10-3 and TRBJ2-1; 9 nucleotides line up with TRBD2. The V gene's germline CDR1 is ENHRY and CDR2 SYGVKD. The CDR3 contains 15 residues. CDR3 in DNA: TGTGCCATCACTGAGTTAGCGGGGGTGAACAATGAGCAGTTCTTC. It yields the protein CAITELAGVNNEQFF.

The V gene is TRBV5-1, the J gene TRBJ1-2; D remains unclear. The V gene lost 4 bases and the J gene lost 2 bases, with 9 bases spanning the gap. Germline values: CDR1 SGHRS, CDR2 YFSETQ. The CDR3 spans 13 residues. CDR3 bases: TGCGCCAGCAGCCCCGGGAACAACTATGGCTACACCTTC. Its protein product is CASSPGNNYGYTF.

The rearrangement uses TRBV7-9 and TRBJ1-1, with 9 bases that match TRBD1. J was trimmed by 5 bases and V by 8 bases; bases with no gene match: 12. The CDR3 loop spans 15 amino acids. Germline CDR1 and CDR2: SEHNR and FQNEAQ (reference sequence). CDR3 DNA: TGTGCCAGCTCGACCGGGACAGGGAGTGTTACTGAAGCTTTCTTT. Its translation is CASSTGTGSVTEAFF.

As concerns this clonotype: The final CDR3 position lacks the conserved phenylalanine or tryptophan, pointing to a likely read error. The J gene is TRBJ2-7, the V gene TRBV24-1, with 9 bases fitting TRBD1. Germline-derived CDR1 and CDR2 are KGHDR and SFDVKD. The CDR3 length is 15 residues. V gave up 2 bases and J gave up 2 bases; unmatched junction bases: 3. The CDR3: CATSDSDRGTYEQYY. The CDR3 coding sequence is TGTGCCACCAGTGATTCGGACAGGGGTACCTACGAGCAGTACTAC.

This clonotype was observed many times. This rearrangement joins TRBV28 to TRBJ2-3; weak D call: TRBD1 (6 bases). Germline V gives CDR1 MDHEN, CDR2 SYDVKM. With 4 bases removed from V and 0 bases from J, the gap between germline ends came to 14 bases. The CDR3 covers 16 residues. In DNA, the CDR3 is TGTGCCAGCAGTTCGGGATGGGACATCAGCACAGATACGCAGTATTTT. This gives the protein CASSSGWDISTDTQYF.

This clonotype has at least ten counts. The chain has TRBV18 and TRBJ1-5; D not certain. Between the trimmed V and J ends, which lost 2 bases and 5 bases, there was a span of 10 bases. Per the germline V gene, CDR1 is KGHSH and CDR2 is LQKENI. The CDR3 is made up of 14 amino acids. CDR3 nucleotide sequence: TGTGCCAGCTCACCAACCGCTACGGATCAGCCCCAGCATTTT. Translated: CASSPTATDQPQHF.

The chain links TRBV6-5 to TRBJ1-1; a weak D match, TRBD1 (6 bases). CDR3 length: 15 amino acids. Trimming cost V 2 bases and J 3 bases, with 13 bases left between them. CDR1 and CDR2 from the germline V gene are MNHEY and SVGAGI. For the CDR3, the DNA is TGTGCCAGCAGTTACAAGGGGGAAGTGCACACTGAAGCTTTCTTT. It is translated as CASSYKGEVHTEAFF.

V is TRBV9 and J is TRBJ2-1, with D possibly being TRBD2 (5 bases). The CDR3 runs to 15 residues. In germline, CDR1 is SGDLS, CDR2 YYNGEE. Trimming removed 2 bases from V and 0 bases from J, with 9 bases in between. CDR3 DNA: TGTGCCAGCAGCGTGAGGAGGAGCTCCTACAATGAGCAGTTCTTC. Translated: CASSVRRSSYNEQFF.